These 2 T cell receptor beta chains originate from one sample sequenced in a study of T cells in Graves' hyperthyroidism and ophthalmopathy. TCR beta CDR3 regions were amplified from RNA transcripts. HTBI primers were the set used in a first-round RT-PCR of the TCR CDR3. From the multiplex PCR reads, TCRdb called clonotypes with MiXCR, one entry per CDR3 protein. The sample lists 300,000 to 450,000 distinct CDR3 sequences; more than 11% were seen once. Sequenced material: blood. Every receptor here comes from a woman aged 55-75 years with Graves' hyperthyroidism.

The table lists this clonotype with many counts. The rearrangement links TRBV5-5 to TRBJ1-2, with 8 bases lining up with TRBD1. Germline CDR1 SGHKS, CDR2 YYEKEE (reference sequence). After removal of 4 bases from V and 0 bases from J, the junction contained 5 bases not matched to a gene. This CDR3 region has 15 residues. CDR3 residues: CASSPWDRSNYGYTF. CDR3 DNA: TGTGCCAGCAGCCCGTGGGACAGGTCTAACTATGGCTACACCTTC.

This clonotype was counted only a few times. The CDR3 spells CATSDYILDGELFF. DNA for the CDR3: TGTGCCACCAGTGATTACATCCTCGACGGGGAGCTGTTTTTT. The rearrangement uses TRBV24-1 and TRBJ2-2, with D uncertain. Trimming removed 2 bases from V and 7 bases from J, with 10 bases in between. This CDR3 is built from 14 residues. The germline gives CDR1 KGHDR, CDR2 SFDVKD.